This note documents a single T cell receptor (beta chain) sequence. The antigen this receptor binds is unknown. No much larger clonotype is one base removed from it; base qualities were not supplied. CDR1 and CDR2 are read off the germline V gene as SGHRS and YFSETQ. The CDR3 covers 15 residues, taking in both the cysteine and the phenylalanine. CDR3 DNA is the only sequence kept; it has 45 bases, read in frame from the first base. From V the trimming removes 4 bases and from J it removes 5 bases, while the gene matches leave 10 bases of the junction unaccounted for. The trial excluded patients who had a history of autoimmune disease or were on systemic immunosuppression. Peripheral blood for TCR sequencing was collected from all dose cohorts at baseline, on cycle 4 day 1, and on cycle 7 day 1. Samples were obtained from an open-label, multicenter, first-in-human phase I dose-escalation trial of ivuxolimab. Adults with locally advanced or metastatic melanoma, renal cell, hepatocellular, or head and neck squamous cell carcinoma were enrolled in the trial. CD4+ and CD8+ T cells were sorted separately from peripheral blood before TCR sequencing.

This entry belongs to a study of OX40 agonist ivuxolimab in advanced cancers. As for the study more broadly: Ivuxolimab was a fully human IgG2 agonistic monoclonal antibody targeting the costimulatory receptor OX40 (CD134). Intravenous ivuxolimab was administered to patients every 2 weeks at six dose levels: 0.01, 0.1, 0.3, 1.5, 3 and 10 mg/kg. Of the 50 to 55 patients in dose escalation, about 20 had hepatocellular carcinoma, around 15 had melanoma, 9 had renal cell carcinoma and 9 had head and neck cancer. In the dose-escalation cohort, roughly 80% of patients were male, and the mean age was approximately 60 years, with a range of about 23 to 90. Patients were allowed to have had prior anti-PD-1, anti-PD-L1 or anti-CTLA-4 therapy, and more than 35% of the dose-escalation patients had been treated with checkpoint inhibitors. Three dose-escalation patients achieved partial responses, one with hepatocellular carcinoma and two with cutaneous melanoma. Peripheral TCRbeta sequencing was intended to test whether TCR sequence diversity was altered and clonal T-cell expansion was caused by ivuxolimab. The paper describes the monotherapy dose-escalation part (N = 52 patients) of the phase I trial of ivuxolimab. Study-level results and caveats: In partial responders in the 0.1-3.0 mg/kg groups, normalized peripheral clonal expansion was found to be among the lowest, especially among CD8+ T cells. Clonal expansion of both CD4+ and CD8+ blood T cells was observed from baseline to week 6 at doses 0.1 to 3.0 mg/kg. The antigen specificity of the clonally expanded peripheral T cells was not determined. After ivuxolimab, expanded clones were on average more numerous among CD8+ T cells than among CD4+ T cells. Low levels of normalized T-cell clonal expansion were also shown by some nonresponding patients.

To sequence the TCRbeta CDR3 region, genomic DNA was isolated from the sorted cells. The immunoSEQ Assay was used for sequencing of TCRbeta CDR3 regions. TCRdb holds this immuneACCESS table with in-frame rearrangements only. Some clones are missing; in checked studies, unresolved V genes explain under half, and the rest has no known cause. The sample table holds around 35,000 clones, of which around 86% were seen once. 2% to 2.5% of the sample belongs to the ten largest clones. The source is an adult with an advanced solid tumor such as melanoma, head and neck, liver or kidney cancer. The sequence links TRBV5-1 to TRBJ2-5; 8 bases in between match TRBD2. This specimen was CD4+ or CD8+ T cells sorted from blood, taken in a trial of the OX40 agonist ivuxolimab. CDR3 sequence: CASSQAGGLWETQYF. The base sequence is TGCGCCAGCAGCCAGGCGGGGGGTCTTTGGGAGACCCAGTACTTC.